The following is a TCR beta chain sequence with its context. There is no known antigen for this receptor. No base qualities exist here, and no much larger clone lies one base off it. The immunoSEQ Assay, a bias-controlled multiplex PCR, was used to amplify TCRbeta CDR3 regions from genomic DNA. In the authors' own workflow: The number of nucleated cells in each sample was estimated by amplification of reference gene primers within the assay. Sequence reads were collapsed and filtered to measure the absolute abundance of every unique TCRbeta CDR3 rearrangement. For each sample, productive Simpson clonality was calculated by taking the square root of Simpson's diversity index across productive rearrangements. Not all clones reach the TCRdb copy of this immuneACCESS table, which keeps in-frame sequences only. Checked studies attribute under half of the gap to unresolved V genes and leave the rest unexplained. V and J calls and clone size follow that table, whereas D and trimming were derived from the DNA. This sample gives fewer than 300,000 clones in total; roughly 91% of them show up just once. Jointly, the top ten make up around 0.8% of the sample.

The CDR3 measures 12 amino acids from cysteine to phenylalanine. The retained sequence is limited to the CDR3, 36 bases, with the frame set at the first base. Taken from the germline V gene, the CDR1 and CDR2 loops are MDHEN and SYDVKM. V is shortened by 8 bases, J by 0 bases, and the region joining them spans 5 bases. These data belong to a study of blood T cell repertoires in COVID-19 (dated by TCRdb to 2020 to 2022). For context, the study as a whole: Samples from collaborators originated in the United States, Italy and Spain and spanned both the acute and convalescent phases of COVID-19. The prospective study material was composed of cDNA or gDNA derived from T cells, B-cell-depleted T cells, or PBMCs. The dataset comprised deeply sampled blood TCRbeta repertoires from subjects exposed to, actively infected with, or recovered from COVID-19. The repertoires were released in a freely available public database intended as a resource for research on the immune response to SARS-CoV-2. Samples were obtained from the ongoing ImmuneRACE study (first 160 participants) and from 1,254 subjects provided by 6 global collaborators. Sample metadata almost always included a de-identified subject ID, COVID-19 status, age in years and sex. Where HLA class I and class II types were available, the types were taken from metadata supplied by the sample provider, not from assay-based typing. General study outcomes and caveats: The quantity of clinical and demographic metadata differed by source and by participant and was supplied without curation.

The collaborating institutions used their own protocols to collect whole blood in K2EDTA tubes. For TCRbeta analysis, collaborators shipped samples as frozen whole blood, isolated PBMCs, or DNA extracted from either of those sample types. Sequenced: peripheral blood. The source of this sequence is a man aged 25 to 40 with acute or convalescent COVID-19. The V gene is TRBV28 and the J gene is TRBJ1-5; the D gene remains uncertain. The DNA sequence is as follows: TGTGCCAGCGCGGATAGCAATCAGCCCCAGCATTTT. Translated, it gives CASADSNQPQHF.